Listed here is a single TCR beta chain. What it recognizes is unknown. This sample is drawn from a study of cytomegalovirus exposure and HLA in healthy donors. Overall study findings and caveats: More clonal expansion characterized HLA-associated TCR beta chains than equally common others in a later analysis. Most observed TCR sequences were rare, whereas some public TCRs were detected in many donors.

V was pared by 2 bases and J by 4 bases, with 9 bases between. Looked up from germline, CDR1 is SGHRS and CDR2 is YFSETQ. The CDR3 is made up of 13 amino acids. Primers for the PCR totalled 60 Vbeta and 13 Jbeta. Sequenced by immunoSEQ multiplex PCR; TCRdb stores in-frame clones only, minus some. The repertoire holds some 110,000 clones, with about four fifths as singletons. This receptor was identified in a man in his thirties or forties in good health and CMV-seropositive. The specimen sequenced was PBMCs. The rearrangement uses TRBV5-1 and TRBJ1-1; D not resolved. The CDR3 DNA sequence: TGCGCCAGCAGCTTTTCTTGGAGCACTGAAGCTTTCTTT. Protein: CASSFSWSTEAFF.